These T cell receptor beta chains were read from a single sample in a study of blood T cell repertoires in COVID-19. Libraries were prepared by immunoSEQ multiplex PCR; TCRdb keeps only in-frame clonotypes and omits some of them. The profile shows around 130,000 clones, around 82% of them singletons. Sequences were obtained from peripheral blood. These receptors all come from a man in his 60s with acute or convalescent COVID-19. CDR3s include the opening cysteine and the closing phenylalanine or tryptophan. Fields, in order: D gene, clone size, J gene, V gene, CDR3 DNA, CDR3 protein. The D gene is left open where the match is weak. Size is omitted from some rows. Given values are once, few, many or a class for expanded clones.

D: NA; size: NA; J: TRBJ1-5; V: TRBV13; DNA: TGTGCCAGCAGCTCCACCGGGGGGGGCAGGAGCAATCAGCCCCAGCATTTT; CDR3: CASSSTGGGRSNQPQHF
D: NA; size: NA; J: TRBJ2-2; V: TRBV13; DNA: TGTGCCAGCAGCCAAGAACGAACCGGTTACGGCGGGGAGCTGTTTTTT; CDR3: CASSQERTGYGGELFF
D: TRBD1; size: NA; J: TRBJ2-1; V: TRBV27; DNA: TGTGCCAGCAGTCCAGGACAGGGGGCCTTTAATGAGCAGTTCTTC; CDR3: CASSPGQGAFNEQFF
D: NA; size: once; J: TRBJ1-6; V: TRBV5-1; DNA: TGCGCCAGCAGCTTGCAATTGGGCGCCGATAATTCACCCCTCCACTTT; CDR3: CASSLQLGADNSPLHF
D: NA; size: few; J: TRBJ1-5; V: TRBV28; DNA: TGTGCCAGCGGAACACAGGGAATAAATCAGCCCCAGCATTTT; CDR3: CASGTQGINQPQHF
D: NA; size: once; J: TRBJ1-1; V: TRBV19; DNA: TGTGCCAGTAGTACCCTGAGAGGGACTGAAGCTTTCTTT; CDR3: CASSTLRGTEAFF
D: TRBD2; size: NA; J: TRBJ2-4; V: TRBV10-3; DNA: TGTGCCATCAGTGAGTCGGGTATGGGAACTAGCGGGGACCGAGACATTCAGTACTTC; CDR3: CAISESGMGTSGDRDIQYF
D: NA; size: NA; J: TRBJ2-7; V: TRBV6-5; DNA: TGTGCCAGCAGTTACAATAACAGGGTACGCGAGCAGTACTTC; CDR3: CASSYNNRVREQYF
D: NA; size: NA; J: TRBJ1-5; V: TRBV10-2; DNA: TGCGCCAGCAGGGACAGTAGCAATCAGCCCCAGCATTTT; CDR3: CASRDSSNQPQHF
D: TRBD1; size: NA; J: TRBJ1-6; V: TRBV18; DNA: TGTGCCAGCTCACCACCGACAGGGCCTAGTACACCCCTCCACTTT; CDR3: CASSPPTGPSTPLHF
D: NA; size: NA; J: TRBJ2-7; V: TRBV19; DNA: TGTGCCAGTAGTATCCCCGGGTTCAACGAGCAGTACTTC; CDR3: CASSIPGFNEQYF
D: TRBD1; size: NA; J: TRBJ2-3; V: TRBV9; DNA: TGTGCCAGCAGCACAAAGACAGGGGAAACAGATACGCAGTATTTT; CDR3: CASSTKTGETDTQYF
D: NA; size: NA; J: TRBJ2-2; V: TRBV3-1/TRBV3-2; DNA: TGTGCCAGCAGCAGACGGACCCCTGGGGCCACCGGGGAGCTGTTTTTT; CDR3: CASSRRTPGATGELFF
D: NA; size: NA; J: TRBJ2-2; V: TRBV5-5; DNA: TGTGCCAGCAGGCTTCTACAGGGTGCCGGGGAGCTGTTTTTT; CDR3: CASRLLQGAGELFF
D: NA; size: NA; J: TRBJ1-6; V: TRBV20-1; DNA: TGCAGTGCTAGGGACCCCGGGGCCCTCCACTTT; CDR3: CSARDPGALHF
D: NA; size: NA; J: TRBJ1-6; V: TRBV5-1; DNA: TGCGCCAGCAGCTTGGTGGCGACATCTGATTCACCCCTCCACTTT; CDR3: CASSLVATSDSPLHF
D: TRBD1; size: NA; J: TRBJ1-2; V: TRBV3-1/TRBV3-2; DNA: TGTGCCAGCAGCCAGACAGGGGACGGTGGCTACACCTTC; CDR3: CASSQTGDGGYTF
D: NA; size: few; J: TRBJ2-2; V: TRBV6-6; DNA: TGTGCCAGCAGTAATGACTTGACCGGGGAGCTGTTTTTT; CDR3: CASSNDLTGELFF
D: NA; size: once; J: TRBJ1-2; V: TRBV6-5; DNA: TGTGCCAGCAGCCATGGACAGTATGGCTACACCTTC; CDR3: CASSHGQYGYTF
D: TRBD2; size: NA; J: TRBJ2-2; V: TRBV6-5; DNA: TGTGCCAGCAGTTACATGGGAGGGGACACCGGGGAGCTGTTTTTT; CDR3: CASSYMGGDTGELFF
D: NA; size: NA; J: TRBJ1-5; V: TRBV14; DNA: TGTGCCAGCAGCCAAGACCTAAATCAGCCCCAGCATTTT; CDR3: CASSQDLNQPQHF
D: NA; size: NA; J: TRBJ1-5; V: TRBV24-1; DNA: TGTGCCACCGCGAGGGGGTCAAATCAGCCCCAGCATTTT; CDR3: CATARGSNQPQHF
D: NA; size: once; J: TRBJ1-3; V: TRBV30; DNA: TGTGCCTGGAGGGACAATTCTGGAAACACCATATATTTT; CDR3: CAWRDNSGNTIYF
D: NA; size: NA; J: TRBJ1-1; V: TRBV30; DNA: TGTGCCTGGAGTGTTCATCAGTCGGGCGCGGGGACTGAAGCTTTCTTT; CDR3: CAWSVHQSGAGTEAFF
D: NA; size: NA; J: TRBJ2-2; V: TRBV30; DNA: TGTGCCTGGGCAGATACCGGGGAGCTGTTTTTT; CDR3: CAWADTGELFF
D: TRBD1; size: NA; J: TRBJ1-2; V: TRBV12-3/TRBV12-4; DNA: TGTGCCAGCAGTCTGGGACAGGCGGGGGGCTACACCTTC; CDR3: CASSLGQAGGYTF
D: TRBD1; size: NA; J: TRBJ1-3; V: TRBV28; DNA: TGTGCCAGCAGCCCCATCGACAGGGTAATTGGAAACACCATATATTTT; CDR3: CASSPIDRVIGNTIYF
D: TRBD1; size: once; J: TRBJ2-7; V: TRBV5-1; DNA: TGCGCCAGCAGCTTGGAGGGACAGTACGAGCAGTACTTC; CDR3: CASSLEGQYEQYF
D: NA; size: NA; J: TRBJ2-5; V: TRBV24-1; DNA: TGTGCCACCAGTGATCCCGACAGGTGGGGTCAAGAGACCCAGTACTTC; CDR3: CATSDPDRWGQETQYF
D: TRBD2; size: NA; J: TRBJ2-5; V: TRBV28; DNA: TGTGCCAGCAGTCGCCCGGGACTAGCGGGGGAGCAAGAGACCCAGTACTTC; CDR3: CASSRPGLAGEQETQYF
D: NA; size: few; J: TRBJ1-2; V: TRBV2; DNA: TGTGCCAGCAGTGAAAGGCCGGAGAACTATGGCTACACCTTC; CDR3: CASSERPENYGYTF
D: NA; size: NA; J: TRBJ2-1; V: TRBV20-1; DNA: TGCAGTGCTAGAGGAGGGACAAAGCAGTTCTTC; CDR3: CSARGGTKQFF
D: NA; size: few; J: TRBJ1-5; V: TRBV19; DNA: TGTGCCGGAGGACGGGGTCCCGATCAGCCCCAGCATTTT; CDR3: CAGGRGPDQPQHF
D: NA; size: few; J: TRBJ2-1; V: TRBV10-1; DNA: TGCGCCAGCAGTCAAGACTTGGTCAATGAGCAGTTCTTC; CDR3: CASSQDLVNEQFF
D: NA; size: NA; J: TRBJ1-3; V: TRBV11-2; DNA: TGTGCCAGCAGCCGAACAGGGCTGCCGGGAAACACCATATATTTT; CDR3: CASSRTGLPGNTIYF
D: TRBD2; size: few; J: TRBJ2-7; V: TRBV5-4; DNA: TGTGCCAGCAGCTCGGCTAGCGGGAGCTACGAGCAGTACTTC; CDR3: CASSSASGSYEQYF
D: NA; size: NA; J: TRBJ1-2; V: TRBV13; DNA: TGTGCCAGCAGCTTAGACCCTACTAGGACAGTCGACTATGGCTACACCTTC; CDR3: CASSLDPTRTVDYGYTF
D: TRBD1; size: NA; J: TRBJ1-5; V: TRBV5-1; DNA: TGCGCCAGCAGCCAACACCGGGACAGGAATCTCAGCAATCAGCCCCAGCATTTT; CDR3: CASSQHRDRNLSNQPQHF
D: TRBD2; size: once; J: TRBJ2-3; V: TRBV20-1; DNA: TGCAGTGCTAGTGCCACGTTCACCGGGGCGGGAGGCACAGATACGCAGTATTTT; CDR3: CSASATFTGAGGTDTQYF
D: TRBD1; size: NA; J: TRBJ2-3; V: TRBV7-9; DNA: TGTGCCAGCAGCCGGACAGGGGGTAGCACAGATACGCAGTATTTT; CDR3: CASSRTGGSTDTQYF
D: TRBD1; size: NA; J: TRBJ1-5; V: TRBV2; DNA: TGTGCCAGCAGTCCTCGACAGGGGGCTTTGAATCAGCCCCAGCATTTT; CDR3: CASSPRQGALNQPQHF
D: TRBD1; size: NA; J: TRBJ2-7; V: TRBV2; DNA: TGTGCCAGCAGTGGAGGGACAGGGGTCAACTACGAGCAGTACTTC; CDR3: CASSGGTGVNYEQYF
D: NA; size: NA; J: TRBJ1-2; V: TRBV6-4; DNA: TGTGCCAGCAGTGACGGCAGGGGCTCCGGCTACACCTTC; CDR3: CASSDGRGSGYTF
D: TRBD1; size: NA; J: TRBJ1-3; V: TRBV10-1; DNA: TGCGCCTTCGTTCCGGGACAGACTTCCTCTGGAAACACCATATATTTT; CDR3: CAFVPGQTSSGNTIYF
D: TRBD2; size: NA; J: TRBJ2-3; V: TRBV9; DNA: TGTGCCAGCAGCGCTACTCTAGCGGGAGTAGCGACAGATACGCAGTATTTT; CDR3: CASSATLAGVATDTQYF
D: NA; size: few; J: TRBJ1-4; V: TRBV19; DNA: TGTGCCAGTAGTTCCTTTCGGACAGCTACAACTAATGAAAAACTGTTTTTT; CDR3: CASSSFRTATTNEKLFF
D: NA; size: NA; J: TRBJ2-3; V: TRBV3-1/TRBV3-2; DNA: TGTGCCAGCAGCCAAGAAAGAGGAAATACGCAGTATTTT; CDR3: CASSQERGNTQYF
D: NA; size: NA; J: TRBJ1-1; V: TRBV7-9; DNA: TGTGCCAGCAGCCGGGGGACTGAAGCTTTCTTT; CDR3: CASSRGTEAFF
D: NA; size: NA; J: TRBJ2-3; V: TRBV5-4; DNA: TGTGCCAGCAGCTTGGAGCCGTACTCCACAGATACGCAGTATTTT; CDR3: CASSLEPYSTDTQYF